The next 4 T cell receptor beta chains were all read from a single sample in a study of blood T cells in healthy people across ages. A second 7 to 11 cycle PCR used barcoded and J-beta primers. TCRdb redid the calling of the 5' RACE reads with MiXCR, one entry per CDR3 protein. The data contain roughly 2 million distinct CDR3 sequences, less than 50% of them singletons. The specimen was blood. These receptors all come from a middle-aged woman in good health.

The table lists this clonotype with a few counts. V and J are TRBV6-5 and TRBJ2-3; no reliable D call. Germline lookup yields CDR1 MNHEY and CDR2 SVGAGI. CDR3 length: 19 residues. With 2 bases removed from V and 1 base from J, the gap between germline ends came to 22 bases. For the CDR3, the DNA is TGTGCCAGCAGTTACGATATATGGTCGAGACTTCTTCGCACAGATACGCAGTATTTT. Translating it yields CASSYDIWSRLLRTDTQYF.

V is TRBV6-2 or TRBV6-3 and J is TRBJ2-1, with D perhaps TRBD1 or TRBD2 (6 bases each). The CDR3 is 16 residues long. Germline CDR1 and CDR2: MNHEY and SVGEGT. Trimming took 3 bases from V and 0 from J, leaving 12 bases between them. CDR3 sequence reads: CASSYLGGYSYNEQFF. The CDR3 bases are TGTGCCAGCAGTTATCTGGGGGGCTACTCCTACAATGAGCAGTTCTTC.

The rearrangement links TRBV5-6 to TRBJ2-1, with 10 bases matching TRBD1. Germline CDR1 SGHDT, CDR2 YYEEEE. Unmatched junction bases numbered 2, after V lost 0 bases and J lost 5 bases. CDR3 length: 15 residues. The CDR3 region is CASSLGGQGDNEQFF. The DNA for the CDR3 is TGTGCCAGCAGCTTGGGCGGACAGGGGGACAATGAGCAGTTCTTC.

V usage is TRBV27 and J usage is TRBJ1-5; 8 bases map to TRBD1. V lost 6 bases, J lost 2 bases, and 12 bases stayed unmatched. The CDR3 totals 17 residues. Germline CDR1 reads MNHEY; CDR2 reads SMNVEV (reference sequence). The DNA of the CDR3 is TGTGCCAGCAGCAGGACAGGGACGGGTGAGGGCAATCAGCCCCAGCATTTT. Encoded protein: CASSRTGTGEGNQPQHF.